This TCR beta chain comes out of a study of blood T cell repertoires in COVID-19. Overall study context: Specimens from acute and convalescent COVID-19 originated in the United States, Italy and Spain. Sources were T cells, B-cell-depleted T cells, or PBMCs; the material itself was cDNA or gDNA.

Germline trimming cut 7 bases from V and 6 bases from J; bases unmatched to any gene: 7. Germline CDR1 is MDHEN and CDR2 is SYDVKM. This CDR3 has 14 residues. Under the authors' procedure: Scientists estimated how many nucleated cells there were by amplifying reference gene primers. The protocol was immunoSEQ multiplex PCR, while the TCRdb copy is restricted to in-frame clones and leaves out a portion. The V and J calls and the clone size are those of that table, but D and trimming were determined from the DNA. The sample gives a few hundred thousand clones, around 80% of which show up once; around 13% is in the top ten.

This TCR derives from a human donor in a cohort sampled during active COVID-19. This chain uses TRBV28 with TRBJ2-3; 10 bases agree with TRBD1. Input material: peripheral blood. The CDR3 coding sequence is TGTGCCAGCATTGGGACAGGGGAAGGTGATACGCAGTATTTT. This gives the protein CASIGTGEGDTQYF.